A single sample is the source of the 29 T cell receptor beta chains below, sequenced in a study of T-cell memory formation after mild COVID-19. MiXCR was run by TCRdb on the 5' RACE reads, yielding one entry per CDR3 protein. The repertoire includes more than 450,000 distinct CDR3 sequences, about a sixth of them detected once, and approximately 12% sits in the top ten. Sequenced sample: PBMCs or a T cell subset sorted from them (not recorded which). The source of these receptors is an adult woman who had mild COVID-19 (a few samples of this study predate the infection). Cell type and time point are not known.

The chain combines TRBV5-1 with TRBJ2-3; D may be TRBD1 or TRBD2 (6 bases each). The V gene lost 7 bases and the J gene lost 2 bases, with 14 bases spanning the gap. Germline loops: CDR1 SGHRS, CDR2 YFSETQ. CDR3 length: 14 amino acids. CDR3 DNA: TGCGCCAGCTTCGGGGGCTTAGTCACAGATACGCAGTATTTT. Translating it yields CASFGGLVTDTQYF.

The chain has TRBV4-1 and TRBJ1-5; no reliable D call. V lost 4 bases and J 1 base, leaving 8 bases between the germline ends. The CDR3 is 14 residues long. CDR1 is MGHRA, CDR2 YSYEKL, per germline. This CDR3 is CASSPPGSNQPQHF. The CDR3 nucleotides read TGCGCCAGCAGCCCTCCGGGAAGCAATCAGCCCCAGCATTTT.

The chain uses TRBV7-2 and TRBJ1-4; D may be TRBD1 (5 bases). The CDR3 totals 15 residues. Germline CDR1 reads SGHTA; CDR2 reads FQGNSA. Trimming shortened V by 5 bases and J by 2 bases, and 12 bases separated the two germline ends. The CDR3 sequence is CASSPRPGTNEKLFF. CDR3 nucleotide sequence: TGTGCCAGCAGCCCCCGACCAGGGACTAATGAAAAACTGTTTTTT.

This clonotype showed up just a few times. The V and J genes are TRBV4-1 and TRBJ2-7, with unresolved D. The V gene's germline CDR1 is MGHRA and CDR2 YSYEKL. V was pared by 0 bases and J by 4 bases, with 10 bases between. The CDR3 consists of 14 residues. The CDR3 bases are TGCGCCAGCAGCCAAGATTGGTCAGTATACGAGCAGTACTTC. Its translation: CASSQDWSVYEQYF.

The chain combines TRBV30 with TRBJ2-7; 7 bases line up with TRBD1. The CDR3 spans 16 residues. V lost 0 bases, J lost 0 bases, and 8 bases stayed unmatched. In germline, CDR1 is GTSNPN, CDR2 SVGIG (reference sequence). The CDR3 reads CAWSVRGQLSSYEQYF. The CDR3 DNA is TGTGCCTGGAGTGTACGGGGACAGCTTAGCTCCTACGAGCAGTACTTC.

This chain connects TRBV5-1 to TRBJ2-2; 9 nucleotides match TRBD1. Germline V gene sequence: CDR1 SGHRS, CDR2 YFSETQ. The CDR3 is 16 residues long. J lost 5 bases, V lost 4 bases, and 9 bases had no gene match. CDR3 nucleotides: TGCGCCAGCAGCCCCTGGACAGGGGCAGGGACCGGGGAGCTGTTTTTT. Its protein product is CASSPWTGAGTGELFF.

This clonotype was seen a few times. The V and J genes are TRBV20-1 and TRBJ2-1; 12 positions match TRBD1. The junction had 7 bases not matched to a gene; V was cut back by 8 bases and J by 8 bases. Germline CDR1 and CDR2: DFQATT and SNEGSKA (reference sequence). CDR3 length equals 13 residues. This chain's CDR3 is CSNPGQGAHEQFF. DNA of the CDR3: TGCAGTAACCCGGGACAGGGGGCACATGAGCAGTTCTTC.

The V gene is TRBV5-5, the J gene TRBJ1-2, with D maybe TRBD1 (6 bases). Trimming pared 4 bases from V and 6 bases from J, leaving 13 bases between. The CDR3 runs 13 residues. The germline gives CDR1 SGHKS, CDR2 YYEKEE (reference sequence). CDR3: CASSQDTGNGYTF. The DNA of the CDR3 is TGTGCCAGCAGCCAGGATACAGGGAATGGCTACACCTTC.

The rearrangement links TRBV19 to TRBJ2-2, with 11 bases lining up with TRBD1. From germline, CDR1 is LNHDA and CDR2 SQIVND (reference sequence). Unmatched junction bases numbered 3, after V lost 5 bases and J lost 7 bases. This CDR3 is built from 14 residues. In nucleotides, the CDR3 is TGTGCCAGTAGTCCGGGACAGGGGGACGGGGAGCTGTTTTTT. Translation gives CASSPGQGDGELFF.

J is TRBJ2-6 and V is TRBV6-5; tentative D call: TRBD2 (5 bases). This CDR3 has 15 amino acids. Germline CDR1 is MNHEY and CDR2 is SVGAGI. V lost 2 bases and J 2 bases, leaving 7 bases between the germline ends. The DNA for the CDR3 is TGTGCCAGCAGTTACCCGCGGGCTGGGGCCAACGTCCTGACTTTC. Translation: CASSYPRAGANVLTF.

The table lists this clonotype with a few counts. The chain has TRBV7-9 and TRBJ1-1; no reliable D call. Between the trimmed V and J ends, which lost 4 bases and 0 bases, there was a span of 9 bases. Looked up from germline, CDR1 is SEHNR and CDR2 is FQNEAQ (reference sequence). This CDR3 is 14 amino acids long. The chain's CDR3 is CASSSQAVNTEAFF. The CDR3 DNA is TGTGCCAGCAGCTCTCAGGCGGTGAACACTGAAGCTTTCTTT.

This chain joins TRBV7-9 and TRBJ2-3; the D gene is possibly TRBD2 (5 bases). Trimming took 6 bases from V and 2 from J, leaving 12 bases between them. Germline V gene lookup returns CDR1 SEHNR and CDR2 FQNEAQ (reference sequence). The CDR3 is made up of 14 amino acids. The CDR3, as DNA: TGTGCCAGCAGTGGAGCGGATTTCACAGATACGCAGTATTTT. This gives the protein CASSGADFTDTQYF.

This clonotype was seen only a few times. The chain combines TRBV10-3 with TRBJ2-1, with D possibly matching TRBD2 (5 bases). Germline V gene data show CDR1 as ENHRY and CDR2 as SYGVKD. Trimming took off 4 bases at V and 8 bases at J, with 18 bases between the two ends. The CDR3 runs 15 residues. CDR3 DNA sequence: TGTGCCATCAGTGGGGTAGCGACCCGCGTCGATGAGCAGTTCTTC. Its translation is CAISGVATRVDEQFF.

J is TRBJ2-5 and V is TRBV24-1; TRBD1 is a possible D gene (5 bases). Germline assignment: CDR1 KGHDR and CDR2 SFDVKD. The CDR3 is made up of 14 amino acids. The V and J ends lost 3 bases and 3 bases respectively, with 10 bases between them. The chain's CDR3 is CATSDPGRKETQYF. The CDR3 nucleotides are TGTGCCACCAGTGATCCAGGGCGGAAAGAGACCCAGTACTTC.

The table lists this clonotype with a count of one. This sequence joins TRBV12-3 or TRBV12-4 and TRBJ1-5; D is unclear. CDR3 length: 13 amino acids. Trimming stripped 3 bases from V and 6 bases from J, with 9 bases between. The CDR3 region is CASSLFHTQPQHF. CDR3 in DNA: TGTGCCAGCAGTTTGTTTCACACTCAGCCCCAGCATTTT.

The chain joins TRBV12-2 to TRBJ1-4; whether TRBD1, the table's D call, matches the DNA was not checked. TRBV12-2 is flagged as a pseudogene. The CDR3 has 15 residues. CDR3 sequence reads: CASRPPGLSDEKLFF. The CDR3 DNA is TGTGCAAGTCGCCCGCCAGGGTTGTCCGATGAAAAACTGTTTTTT.

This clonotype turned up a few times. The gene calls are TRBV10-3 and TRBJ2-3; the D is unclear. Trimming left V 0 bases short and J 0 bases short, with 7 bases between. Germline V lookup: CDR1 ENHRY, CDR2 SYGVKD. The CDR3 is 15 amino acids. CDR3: CAISESALSTDTQYF. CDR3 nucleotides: TGTGCCATCAGTGAGTCCGCCCTTAGCACAGATACGCAGTATTTT.

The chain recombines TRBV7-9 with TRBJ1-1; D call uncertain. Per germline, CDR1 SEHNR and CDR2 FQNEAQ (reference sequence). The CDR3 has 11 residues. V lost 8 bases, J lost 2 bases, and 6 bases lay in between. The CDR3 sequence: CASWGNTEAFF. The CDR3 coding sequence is TGTGCCAGCTGGGGTAACACTGAAGCTTTCTTT.

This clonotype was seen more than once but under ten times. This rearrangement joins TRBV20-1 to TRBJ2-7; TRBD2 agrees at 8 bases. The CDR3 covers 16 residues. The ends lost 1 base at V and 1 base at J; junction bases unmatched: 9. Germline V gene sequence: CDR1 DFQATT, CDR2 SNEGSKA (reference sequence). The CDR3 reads CSARGVSSGRSYEQYF. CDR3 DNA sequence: TGCAGTGCTAGAGGAGTTTCCAGCGGGAGATCCTACGAGCAGTACTTC.

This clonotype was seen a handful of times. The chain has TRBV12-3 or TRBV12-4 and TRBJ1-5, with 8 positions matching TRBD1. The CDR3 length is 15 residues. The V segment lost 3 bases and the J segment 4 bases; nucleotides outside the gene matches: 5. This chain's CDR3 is CASSLVQGGNQPQHF. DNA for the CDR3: TGTGCCAGCAGTTTGGTACAGGGGGGGAATCAGCCCCAGCATTTT.

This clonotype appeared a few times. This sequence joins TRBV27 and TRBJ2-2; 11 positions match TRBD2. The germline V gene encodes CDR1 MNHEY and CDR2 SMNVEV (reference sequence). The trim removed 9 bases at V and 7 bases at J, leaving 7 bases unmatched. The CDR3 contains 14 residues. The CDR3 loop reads CASRLAGSDGELFF. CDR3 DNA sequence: TGTGCCAGTCGACTAGCGGGGTCTGACGGGGAGCTGTTTTTT.

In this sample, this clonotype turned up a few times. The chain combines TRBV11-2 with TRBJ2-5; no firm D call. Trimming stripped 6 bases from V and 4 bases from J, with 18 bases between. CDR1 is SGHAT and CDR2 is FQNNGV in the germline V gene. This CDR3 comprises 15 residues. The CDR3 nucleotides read TGTGCCAGCAGAGAAAGAGAGACGGTAGGAGAGACCCAGTACTTC. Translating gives CASRERETVGETQYF.

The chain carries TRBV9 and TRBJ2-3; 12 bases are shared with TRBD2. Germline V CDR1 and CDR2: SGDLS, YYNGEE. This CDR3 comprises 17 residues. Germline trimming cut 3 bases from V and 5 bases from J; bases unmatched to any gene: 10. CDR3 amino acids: CASSGPLAGGPEDTQYF. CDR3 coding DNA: TGTGCCAGCAGCGGACCGCTAGCGGGGGGGCCTGAAGATACGCAGTATTTT.

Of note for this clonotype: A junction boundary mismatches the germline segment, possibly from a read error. The CDR3 here is CASSFRCF. The CDR3 bases are TGTGCCAGCAGCTTCAGATGCTTC. The chain employs TRBV11-3 and TRBJ1-2; D is uncertain. This CDR3 has 8 amino acids. In germline, CDR1 is SGHNT, CDR2 YENEEA.

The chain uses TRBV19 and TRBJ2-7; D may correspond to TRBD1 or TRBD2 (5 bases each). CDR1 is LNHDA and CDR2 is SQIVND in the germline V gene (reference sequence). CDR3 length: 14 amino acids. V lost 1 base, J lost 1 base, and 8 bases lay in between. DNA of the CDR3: TGTGCCAGTAGTATAGCGGGACCTTCCTACGAGCAGTACTTC. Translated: CASSIAGPSYEQYF.

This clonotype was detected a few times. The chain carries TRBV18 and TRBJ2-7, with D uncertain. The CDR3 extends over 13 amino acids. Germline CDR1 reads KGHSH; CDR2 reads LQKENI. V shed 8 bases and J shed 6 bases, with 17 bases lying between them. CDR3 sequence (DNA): TGTGCCAGCCTGGCATCCCAAGACTTCGAGCAGTACTTC. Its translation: CASLASQDFEQYF.

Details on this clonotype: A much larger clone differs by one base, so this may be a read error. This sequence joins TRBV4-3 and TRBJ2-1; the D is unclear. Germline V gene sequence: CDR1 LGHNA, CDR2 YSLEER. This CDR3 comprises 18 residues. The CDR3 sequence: CASSQNQAGSRPYNEQLF. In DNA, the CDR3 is TGCGCCAGCAGCCAAAATCAGGCCGGGTCAAGACCCTACAATGAGCAGTTATTC.

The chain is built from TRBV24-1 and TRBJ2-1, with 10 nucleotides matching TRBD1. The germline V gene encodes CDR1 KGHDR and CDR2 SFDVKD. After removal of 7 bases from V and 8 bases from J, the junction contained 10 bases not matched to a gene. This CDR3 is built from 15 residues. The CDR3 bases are TGTGCCACCAGCTCCGGAGGGACAGGGGTGGATGAGCAGTTCTTC. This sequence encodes CATSSGGTGVDEQFF.

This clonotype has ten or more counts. The CDR3 nucleotides are TGTGCCAGCAGTCCAATGAACACTGAAGCTTTCTTT. Translation gives CASSPMNTEAFF. V and J are TRBV12-3 or TRBV12-4 and TRBJ1-1, with D unclear. The ends were cut back, 5 bases at V and 0 bases at J, with 4 bases in the middle. This CDR3 spans 12 amino acids.